This paragraph covers one T cell receptor (beta chain) sequence. What it binds is not known. The entry originates in a study of T-cell memory formation after mild COVID-19. Study-wide results and limits: Pre-infection memory already had some responding clones, implying cross-reactive memory joined. Researchers report contracting CD4+ clones mostly in CM and EM, with CD8+ clones in EMRA.

TCRdb re-derived calls from the 5' RACE reads in MiXCR, one entry per CDR3 protein. The repertoire holds 200,000 to 250,000 distinct CDR3 sequences, with 15% to 20% as singletons. Between the trimmed V and J ends, which lost 4 bases and 3 bases, there was a span of 11 bases. This CDR3 has 14 residues. Germline CDR1 and CDR2: SEHNR and FQNEAQ (reference sequence). Source material: PBMCs or a T cell subset sorted from them (not recorded which). This TCR was sampled from a man between 18 and 29 years old who had mild COVID-19 (a few samples of this study predate the infection). Cell type and time point are not known. This chain uses TRBV7-9 with TRBJ2-3, with no clear D. CDR3 DNA sequence: TGTGCCAGCAGCTCCCCGGGCTGGACAGATACGCAGTATTTT. This encodes CASSSPGWTDTQYF.